Below are 21 T cell receptor beta chains sequenced from a single sample in a study of OX40 agonist ivuxolimab in advanced cancers. Measured with immunoSEQ multiplex PCR; TCRdb has only the in-frame clones, and not every one. The top ten hold 13% of the sample, which has approximately 62,000 clones, approximately 92% seen once. Source: CD4+ or CD8+ T cells sorted from blood, taken in a trial of the OX40 agonist ivuxolimab. The receptors were sampled from an adult with an advanced solid tumor such as melanoma, head and neck, liver or kidney cancer.

The chain uses TRBV5-4 and TRBJ2-1; 8 bases agree with TRBD1. CDR1 and CDR2 from the germline V gene are SGHNT and YYREEE (reference sequence). J lost 9 bases, V lost 0 bases, and 2 bases had no gene match. CDR3 size: 13 residues. CDR3 protein: CASSLVTGVEQFF. The CDR3 DNA follows: TGTGCCAGCAGCTTGGTGACAGGGGTTGAGCAGTTCTTC.

This chain uses TRBV19 with TRBJ2-1, with unresolved D. V was cut by 3 bases and J by 6 bases, with 3 bases left in between. The CDR3 is made up of 11 amino acids. Germline values: CDR1 LNHDA, CDR2 SQIVND (reference sequence). CDR3 sequence: CASSMGNEQFF. The CDR3 DNA sequence: TGTGCCAGTAGTATGGGCAATGAGCAGTTCTTC.

The V gene is TRBV19, the J gene TRBJ2-7; possible D gene TRBD1, 6 bases. This CDR3 region has 15 residues. The germline V gene encodes CDR1 LNHDA and CDR2 SQIVND (reference sequence). V shed 1 base and J shed 4 bases, with 14 bases lying between them. CDR3 coding DNA: TGTGCCAGTAGTATAGGAACAGGGAGTTTATACGAGCAGTACTTC. Residues: CASSIGTGSLYEQYF.

This clone occurred once. The J gene is TRBJ2-7, the V gene TRBV7-6; TRBD1 matches 7 bases. Losses at the gene ends were 5 bases for V and 4 bases for J; bases not matched to a gene: 11. CDR3 length equals 15 residues. Germline V gene lookup returns CDR1 SGHVS and CDR2 FNYEAQ. CDR3 sequence reads: CASSGDRSGAYEQYF. As DNA, the CDR3 is TGTGCCAGCAGCGGGGACAGATCCGGGGCTTACGAGCAGTACTTC.

The rearrangement joins TRBV7-9 to TRBJ2-7, with D perhaps matching TRBD1 (6 bases). Germline CDR1 is SEHNR and CDR2 is FQNEAQ (reference sequence). Trimming pared 5 bases from V and 4 bases from J, leaving 15 bases between. The CDR3 is made up of 14 amino acids. The CDR3: CASSLPGHSYEQYF. In DNA, the CDR3 is TGTGCCAGCAGCCTGCCGGGACATTCATACGAGCAGTACTTC. Using reference TRBV7-9 and TRBJ2-7 for the parts outside the CDR3, the full variable domain is DTGVSQNPRHKITKRGQNVTFRCDPISEHNRLYWYRQTLGQGPEFLTYFQNEAQLEKSRLLSDRFSAERPKGSFSTLEIQRTEQGDSAMYLCASSLPGHSYEQYFGPGTRLTVT.

The J gene is TRBJ2-3, the V gene TRBV18; 7 positions match TRBD2. V gave up 3 bases and J gave up 0 bases; unmatched junction bases: 12. Germline V gene data show CDR1 as KGHSH and CDR2 as LQKENI. The CDR3 consists of 18 residues. CDR3 nucleotides: TGTGCCAGCTCACCGTCGATAGCGGGCCCCTCTAGCACAGATACGCAGTATTTT. Encoded protein: CASSPSIAGPSSTDTQYF.

The J gene is TRBJ1-5, the V gene TRBV9; 7 positions match TRBD1. V was clipped by 3 bases and J by 3 bases; unmatched bases: 3. Germline lookup yields CDR1 SGDLS and CDR2 YYNGEE. The CDR3 spans 14 residues. CDR3: CASSEGGSNQPQHF. CDR3 bases: TGTGCCAGCAGCGAAGGGGGCTCCAATCAGCCCCAGCATTTT. Full variable domain (remainder filled in from reference TRBV9 and TRBJ1-5): DSGVTQTPKHLITATGQRVTLRCSPRSGDLSVYWYQQSLDQGLQFLIQYYNGEERAKGNILERFSAQQFPDLHSELNLSSLELGDSALYFCASSEGGSNQPQHFGDGTRLSIL.

The gene calls are TRBV7-7 and TRBJ1-5; D possibly corresponds to TRBD1 (6 bases). Between the trimmed V and J ends, which lost 3 bases and 0 bases, there was a span of 18 bases. The CDR3 extends over 18 amino acids. Germline assignment: CDR1 SSHAT and CDR2 FNYEAQ (reference sequence). The CDR3 DNA reads as TGTGCCAGCAGCTTGGCAGGGGAGATCCTCAGTAGCAATCAGCCCCAGCATTTT. It codes for CASSLAGEILSSNQPQHF. Full variable domain (rest looked up from reference TRBV7-7 and TRBJ1-5): GAGVSQSPRYKVTKRGQDVTLRCDPISSHATLYWYQQALGQGPEFLTYFNYEAQPDKSGLPSDRFSAERPEGSISTLTIQRTEQRDSAMYRCASSLAGEILSSNQPQHFGDGTRLSIL.

This rearrangement joins TRBV2 to TRBJ1-2, with a weak D call TRBD1 (6 bases). V lost 8 bases, J lost 4 bases, and 11 bases lay in between. CDR1 is SNHLY and CDR2 is FYNNEI in the germline V gene. The length of the CDR3 is 12 residues. The CDR3 DNA reads as TGTGCCAGCCTACAGGGAAGCTATGGCTACACCTTC. It specifies CASLQGSYGYTF.

This clone occurred a few times. J is TRBJ2-2 and V is TRBV30; TRBD2 agrees at 8 bases. The germline CDR1 and CDR2 sequences are GTSNPN and SVGIG (reference sequence). V gave up 1 base and J gave up 3 bases; unmatched junction bases: 4. The CDR3 is 15 amino acids. The CDR3 spells CAWSATSEHTGELFF. For the CDR3, the DNA is TGTGCCTGGAGTGCGACTAGCGAACACACCGGGGAGCTGTTTTTT. The full variable domain, completed using reference TRBV30 and TRBJ2-2, is SQTIHQWPATLVQPVGSPLSLECTVEGTSNPNLYWYRQAAGRGLQLLFYSVGIGQISSEVPQNLSASRPQDRQFILSSKKLLLSDSGFYLCAWSATSEHTGELFFGEGSRLTVL.

The CDR3 nucleotides are TGTGCCAGTAGTATTGGGGACAAGAGCACAGATACGCAGTATTTT. Protein: CASSIGDKSTDTQYF. The chain joins TRBV19 to TRBJ2-3; weak D call: TRBD1 (6 bases). The CDR3 covers 15 residues. V was cut by 3 bases and J by 0 bases, with 10 bases left in between. Germline V CDR1 and CDR2: LNHDA, SQIVND (reference sequence).

The chain uses TRBV4-1 and TRBJ2-7; no firm D call. The germline CDR1 and CDR2 sequences are MGHRA and YSYEKL. V was trimmed by 0 bases and J by 1 base, leaving 10 bases between them. CDR3 length: 15 amino acids. The CDR3 bases are TGCGCCAGCAGCCAAGATCCCGCAGGTTCCTACGAGCAGTACTTC. Amino acids: CASSQDPAGSYEQYF.

The chain joins TRBV27 to TRBJ2-7; 8 nucleotides agree with TRBD2. CDR1 is MNHEY and CDR2 is SMNVEV in the germline V gene (reference sequence). The CDR3 sequence is 15 residues long. J gave up 3 bases and V 0 bases, and 4 bases lay outside the gene matches. As DNA, the CDR3 is TGTGCCAGCAGTTTATCGTCTAGCGGGTTCTACGAGCAGTACTTC. Protein product: CASSLSSSGFYEQYF.

The gene calls are TRBV4-3 and TRBJ2-1; 9 nucleotides agree with TRBD2. V lost 0 bases, J lost 2 bases, and 14 bases stayed unmatched. The germline V gene has CDR1 LGHNA and CDR2 YSLEER. The CDR3 sequence is 20 residues long. The CDR3 loop reads CASSQDPGGSGSFAYNEQFF. DNA for the CDR3: TGCGCCAGCAGCCAAGATCCTGGAGGTAGCGGGAGTTTCGCCTACAATGAGCAGTTCTTC.

The chain recombines TRBV27 with TRBJ2-1; 8 nucleotides align to TRBD2. The CDR3 totals 15 residues. Germline CDR1 is MNHEY and CDR2 is SMNVEV (reference sequence). V gave up 5 bases and J gave up 4 bases; unmatched junction bases: 7. The CDR3 is CASSPGLGLYNEQFF. The CDR3 DNA reads TGTGCCAGCAGTCCGGGACTAGGCCTATACAATGAGCAGTTCTTC.

The rearrangement joins TRBV7-9 to TRBJ2-5, with D possibly being TRBD2 (5 bases). CDR3 length equals 16 residues. The V end was cut by 1 base, the J end by 5 bases, with 17 bases between. In germline, CDR1 is SEHNR, CDR2 FQNEAQ (reference sequence). The CDR3 here is CASSLDPREVRETQYF. For the CDR3, the DNA is TGTGCCAGCAGCTTAGATCCTCGGGAAGTGAGGGAGACCCAGTACTTC. The whole variable domain, filled in from reference TRBV7-9 and TRBJ2-5, reads DTGVSQNPRHKITKRGQNVTFRCDPISEHNRLYWYRQTLGQGPEFLTYFQNEAQLEKSRLLSDRFSAERPKGSFSTLEIQRTEQGDSAMYLCASSLDPREVRETQYFGPGTRLLVL.

V gene TRBV25-1 combines with J gene TRBJ2-5; D is uncertain. Per the germline V gene, CDR1 is MGHDK and CDR2 is SYGVNS. The V and J ends lost 8 bases and 7 bases respectively, with 8 bases between them. The CDR3 length is 10 residues. The CDR3 DNA follows: TGTGCCAGCCGGCATGGGACCCAGTACTTC. Amino acid sequence: CASRHGTQYF.

The chain carries TRBV27 and TRBJ2-1; TRBD2 aligns across 7 bases. V lost 2 bases and J lost 7; bases outside the gene matches: 5. The CDR3 extends over 14 amino acids. Germline CDR1 MNHEY, CDR2 SMNVEV (reference sequence). The CDR3 bases are TGTGCCAGCAGTTTAGCGGGAGATATGAATGAGCAGTTCTTC. It encodes CASSLAGDMNEQFF.

V gene TRBV2 combines with J gene TRBJ2-1, with D tentatively TRBD2 (5 bases). CDR3 length: 13 amino acids. Germline CDR1 SNHLY, CDR2 FYNNEI. Trimming cost V 10 bases and J 4 bases, with 14 bases left between them. The CDR3 DNA follows: TGTGCCAACGGGGAGTTAACTTACAATGAGCAGTTCTTC. This gives the protein CANGELTYNEQFF.

This rearrangement joins TRBV4-1 to TRBJ1-2; perhaps TRBD1 as D (5 bases). CDR1 and CDR2 (germline): MGHRA, YSYEKL. This CDR3 region has 16 residues. Between the trimmed V and J ends, which lost 2 bases and 7 bases, there was a span of 20 bases. The CDR3 loop is CASSQNRWLREGGYTF. As DNA, the CDR3 is TGCGCCAGCAGCCAAAATCGATGGCTCAGGGAAGGTGGCTACACCTTC.

The rearrangement joins TRBV7-7 to TRBJ2-3, with D uncertain. Germline values: CDR1 SSHAT, CDR2 FNYEAQ (reference sequence). V was clipped by 1 base and J by 0 bases, with 8 bases between them. CDR3 length equals 15 residues. CDR3 amino acids: CASSLVVGSTDTQYF. The CDR3 DNA reads as TGTGCCAGCAGCTTAGTGGTAGGGAGCACAGATACGCAGTATTTT.